These 9 T cell receptor beta chains originate from one sample sequenced in a study of T cells in Graves' hyperthyroidism and ophthalmopathy. RNA transcripts gave rise to amplified TCR beta CDR3 regions. Using the HTBI primer set, a first-round RT-PCR was run on the TCR CDR3. Each CDR3 protein is one row after TCRdb ran MiXCR on the multiplex PCR reads. The repertoire holds 500,000 to 600,000 distinct CDR3 sequences, with 46% as singletons. Input material: peripheral blood or thyroid tissue (not recorded which). The receptors here all came from an adult woman with Graves' disease, either hyperthyroidism or ophthalmopathy (not recorded which).

This clonotype was observed a few times. This rearrangement joins TRBV27 to TRBJ1-2; 12 nucleotides match TRBD1. Germline V lookup: CDR1 MNHEY, CDR2 SMNVEV (reference sequence). The CDR3 covers 14 residues. With 4 bases clipped from V and 7 bases from J, the junction kept 4 bases outside the gene matches. CDR3 nucleotides: TGTGCCAGCAGTTGGGGACAGGGGGCAAGTGGCTACACCTTC. Translating gives CASSWGQGASGYTF.

This clonotype was counted ten times or more. This chain joins TRBV20-1 and TRBJ1-2; D call uncertain. V gave up 6 bases and J gave up 0 bases, with 11 bases separating them. Germline values: CDR1 DFQATT, CDR2 SNEGSKA (reference sequence). The CDR3 sequence is 13 residues long. CDR3 amino acids: CSARTAANYGYTF. CDR3 bases: TGCAGTGCCCGGACGGCGGCTAACTATGGCTACACCTTC.

This clonotype was seen more than once but under ten times. An end of the junction does not agree with germline; a read error may underlie this. V usage is TRBV20-1 and J usage is TRBJ2-2, with D perhaps matching TRBD2 (6 bases). The CDR3 runs to 14 residues. CDR1 DFQATT and CDR2 SNEGSKA come from the germline V gene (reference sequence). The DNA for the CDR3 is TGCAGTGCCGGCGGCGTGGGAACACCCGGGGGGCTGTTTTTT. Translating gives CSAGGVGTPGGLFF.

In this sample, this clonotype turned up a few times. V is TRBV9 and J is TRBJ2-7, with 7 bases matching TRBD2. The length of the CDR3 is 12 residues. V lost 2 bases, J lost 7 bases, and 3 bases stayed unmatched. Germline-derived CDR1 and CDR2 are SGDLS and YYNGEE. In DNA, the CDR3 is TGTGCCAGCAGCGTTGGGGGAGGGGAGCAGTACTTC. Encoded protein: CASSVGGGEQYF.

The rearrangement joins TRBV14 to TRBJ2-2, with D hard to call. From germline, CDR1 is SGHDN and CDR2 FVKESK. V lost 3 bases and J 4 bases, leaving 12 bases between the germline ends. This CDR3 has 15 residues. Written as DNA, the CDR3 is TGTGCCAGCAGCCACTATAAAGGACGCACCGGGGAGCTGTTTTTT. Its translation is CASSHYKGRTGELFF.

The chain carries TRBV20-1 and TRBJ1-5, with 10 bases aligning to TRBD1. Germline loops: CDR1 DFQATT, CDR2 SNEGSKA (reference sequence). Trimming removed 5 bases from V and 2 bases from J; junction bases left unmatched: 6. The CDR3 length is 15 residues. The CDR3 coding sequence is TGCAGTGCTGACAGGGGGCTCGTAGGCAATCAGCCCCAGCATTTT. Its protein is CSADRGLVGNQPQHF.

The rearrangement links TRBV6-2 or TRBV6-3 to TRBJ1-6, with TRBD1 matching 7 bases. Germline V gene lookup returns CDR1 MNHEY and CDR2 SVGEGT. The V segment lost 10 bases and the J segment 8 bases; nucleotides outside the gene matches: 2. CDR3 length: 11 residues. Here the CDR3 reads CANTGDSPLHF. The CDR3 DNA is TGTGCCAATACAGGGGATTCACCCCTCCACTTT.

This clonotype appeared a few times. This may be a read error, as it is one base from a much larger clone. CDR3 residues: CASSFPSGETQYF. For the CDR3, the DNA is TGTGCCAGCAGCTTCCCCAGTGGGGAGACCCAGTACTTC. The rearrangement joins TRBV7-9 to TRBJ2-5; no firm D call. Trimming took 3 bases from V and 5 from J, leaving 10 bases between them. CDR1 and CDR2 (germline): SEHNR, FQNEAQ (reference sequence). This CDR3 spans 13 amino acids.

The chain uses TRBV12-3 or TRBV12-4 and TRBJ1-2; the D is unclear. V lost 4 bases to trimming and J lost 4 bases, with 10 bases between them. There are 13 residues in the CDR3. CDR3 DNA: TGTGCCAGCAGTTCCGTCCCGGTCTATGGCTACACCTTC. Translated, it gives CASSSVPVYGYTF.